This record covers a single T cell receptor beta chain. Looked up from germline, CDR1 is SGHRS and CDR2 is YFSETQ. The CDR3 spans 14 residues. V lost 7 bases to trimming and J lost 2 bases; unmatched junction nucleotides: 8. In the authors' methods: The authors estimated nucleated cell counts from reference gene primer amplification. Assay: immunoSEQ multiplex PCR; the TCRdb copy retains only in-frame clones and omits some. V, J and clone size were drawn from that table, and D and trimming were deduced from the DNA. The data show about 100,000 clones, with approximately 90% seen just once and roughly 5.6% held by the top ten. Seattle's enrolled individuals joined amid active infection and were then monitored longitudinally. These data belong to a study of blood T cell repertoires in COVID-19. The wider study: Acute-phase and convalescent COVID-19 samples originated in the United States, Italy and Spain. PBMCs, B-cell-depleted T cells, or T cells were the source of the cDNA or gDNA that made up the material.

The rearrangement links TRBV5-1 to TRBJ1-2; 7 nucleotides match TRBD1. Material: peripheral blood. The source of this sequence is a woman between 45 and 60 years old with COVID-19, enrolled during active disease. The CDR3 sequence is CASQGKGGNYGYTF. The CDR3 coding sequence is TGCGCCAGCCAGGGTAAAGGGGGCAACTATGGCTACACCTTC.